These T cell receptor beta chains were read from a single sample in a study of blood T cell repertoires in COVID-19. The protocol was immunoSEQ multiplex PCR, while the TCRdb copy is restricted to in-frame clones and leaves out a portion. The data contain 290,000 or so clones, around 90% of them singletons. Sample: peripheral blood. Receptor source: a young man with active or convalescent COVID-19. The CDR3 runs from the conserved cysteine through the conserved F or W. A D gene is named only where the DNA matches it firmly. Clone size is shown for a subset of rows, as once, few, many or a class of expanded clone.

.	TRBV6-5	TRBJ1-5	.	CASGLQNNQPQHF
once	TRBV11-2	TRBJ1-1	.	CASSLWDIGSEAFF
.	TRBV14	TRBJ1-2	.	CASSQAGSGYTF
.	TRBV4-3	TRBJ2-3	TRBD2	CASSLGLAGVDTQYF
.	TRBV6-1	TRBJ2-7	.	CASSEAVGGAWEQYF
.	TRBV10-3	TRBJ2-3	.	CAISPGSTDTQYF
.	TRBV4-3	TRBJ1-5	.	CASSQATTNQPQHF
once	TRBV9	TRBJ1-3	.	CASSPQVYSGNTIYF
.	TRBV5-6	TRBJ2-7	.	CASSLAGSYEQYF
.	TRBV5-1	TRBJ1-1	TRBD1	CASSWGQGATEAFF
.	TRBV24-1	TRBJ1-2	.	CARRGGKSGYGYTF
.	TRBV25-1	TRBJ2-6	.	CARNVMNCYSGANVLTF
few	TRBV5-4	TRBJ1-1	TRBD1	CASSYPGGTGLNTEAFF
.	TRBV29-1	TRBJ2-1	.	CSAWTIRNEQFF
.	TRBV7-8	TRBJ2-1	TRBD2	CASSPQGLAYNEQFF
.	TRBV10-3	TRBJ2-1	.	CAASYGGNGNEQFF
.	TRBV27	TRBJ1-5	TRBD1	CASSPGTGGNRPQHF
.	TRBV12-3/TRBV12-4	TRBJ2-1	.	CASSRDEQFF
.	TRBV5-6	TRBJ1-2	TRBD1	CASSGRDSPNYGYTF
.	TRBV2	TRBJ2-5	.	CASSDVGGRGAQYF
.	TRBV19	TRBJ2-3	TRBD2	CASSLAGGDTQYF
.	TRBV4-1	TRBJ1-5	.	CASSQAWQGLGPQHF
.	TRBV5-6	TRBJ2-7	.	CASSPRWSEPQPQMHEQYF
.	TRBV7-7	TRBJ1-3	TRBD1	CASSAGTGAPSGNTIYF
.	TRBV7-9	TRBJ1-2	TRBD1	CASSSGQPYGYTF
few	TRBV2	TRBJ1-5	.	CASSEEGRARNQPQHF
.	TRBV6-5	TRBJ2-2	.	CASMRTANTGELFF
.	TRBV29-1	TRBJ2-5	.	CSVLFTEGWETQYF
.	TRBV28	TRBJ2-3	TRBD1	CASSLTGYTDTQYF
.	TRBV21-1	TRBJ2-3	.	CASSKRTPPTGAGGTDTQYF
.	TRBV5-6	TRBJ1-3	.	CASRGVSGNTIYF
.	TRBV11-2	TRBJ2-7	TRBD1	CASSYPGQGHEQYF
.	TRBV6-5	TRBJ1-1	TRBD1	CASSPPTGMNTEAFF
.	TRBV10-3	TRBJ2-5	TRBD1	CAISGQGETQYF
.	TRBV6-5	TRBJ1-2	.	CASSYGEYGYTF
.	TRBV6-1	TRBJ1-2	.	CASSEATIFTGDGGYTF
.	TRBV5-6	TRBJ2-5	TRBD2	CASSYLAGGEETQYF
.	TRBV6-2/TRBV6-3	TRBJ2-2	.	CASSPGHETGELFF
.	TRBV6-5	TRBJ1-6	TRBD1	CASSPGQGVSPLHF